The rows below give T cell receptor beta chains drawn from one sample of a study of shared clonotypes between healthy human individuals. Here immunoSEQ multiplex PCR was the method, and the copy in TCRdb shows in-frame clones only, minus some. This table holds roughly 480,000 clones, 70% to 85% found once. Sequencing was performed on PBMCs. These receptors all come from a woman in her 40s in good health. Some clones in this sample may be carry-over from other donors' samples. Each CDR3 is given with its conserved first and last residue. A D gene is named only where the DNA matches it firmly. The size field is filled for only some rows; it gives once, few, many or a size class.

j_call	d_call	v_call	clone_size	cdr3_aa	cdr3_nt
TRBJ2-7	TRBD1	TRBV10-3	.	CAISESGQGANHEQYF	TGTGCCATCAGTGAGTCGGGACAGGGGGCAAATCACGAGCAGTACTTC
TRBJ2-5	.	TRBV5-1	.	CASSWGLRGGQETQYF	TGCGCCAGCAGCTGGGGACTCCGAGGCGGGCAAGAGACCCAGTACTTC
TRBJ1-1	.	TRBV7-9	.	CASSTTSEAFF	TGTGCCAGCAGCACTACCTCTGAAGCTTTCTTT
TRBJ1-4	.	TRBV30	.	CAWSPYGGPGEKLFF	TGTGCCTGGAGTCCCTACGGAGGGCCTGGCGAAAAACTGTTTTTT
TRBJ2-1	TRBD1	TRBV10-2	few	CASSDPTTGRHEQFF	TGCGCCAGCAGTGACCCAACGACAGGGCGGCATGAGCAGTTCTTC
TRBJ2-6	.	TRBV7-2	.	CASSLWADFSGANVLTF	TGTGCCAGCAGCTTATGGGCGGACTTCTCTGGGGCCAACGTCCTGACTTTC
TRBJ2-2	TRBD2	TRBV4-3	.	CASSQSSGRGNGELFF	TGCGCCAGCAGCCAGTCCAGCGGGAGGGGGAACGGGGAGCTGTTTTTT
TRBJ1-5	.	TRBV7-2	few	CASSLGGYQPQHF	TGTGCCAGCAGCTTAGGAGGTTATCAGCCCCAGCATTTT
TRBJ2-2	.	TRBV1	.	CTSSHLQGPTGELFF	TGCACCAGCAGCCACTTACAGGGCCCCACCGGGGAGCTGTTTTTT
TRBJ2-1	TRBD2	TRBV7-3	.	CASSPRLAGGNEQFF	TGTGCCAGCAGCCCTCGACTAGCGGGAGGGAATGAGCAGTTCTTC
TRBJ2-1	TRBD2	TRBV10-3	.	CAISDFAGGGHNEQFF	TGTGCCATCAGTGATTTCGCGGGAGGGGGCCACAATGAGCAGTTCTTC
TRBJ1-2	TRBD1	TRBV6-6	many	CASSPNHPGQGPGYTF	TGTGCCAGCAGTCCAAACCACCCGGGACAGGGACCTGGCTACACCTTC
TRBJ2-1	TRBD2	TRBV2	.	CASSRATSGRALGYNEQFF	TGTGCCAGCAGTCGCGCGACTAGCGGGAGGGCCTTGGGATACAATGAGCAGTTCTTC
TRBJ2-1	.	TRBV7-9	.	CASSAYGANEQFF	TGTGCCAGCAGCGCTTACGGGGCGAATGAGCAGTTCTTC
TRBJ2-6	TRBD2	TRBV30	once	CAWSVGTPGTSPGANVLTF	TGTGCCTGGAGTGTCGGGACACCAGGGACTAGCCCCGGGGCCAACGTCCTGACTTTC
TRBJ2-7	.	TRBV5-6	.	CASSLAPHSEQYF	TGTGCCAGCAGCTTGGCCCCACACTCCGAGCAGTACTTC
TRBJ1-4	.	TRBV19	few	CASSPPGTDEKLFF	TGTGCCAGTAGTCCCCCGGGCACGGATGAAAAACTGTTTTTT
TRBJ1-5	TRBD1	TRBV2	many	CASSPGQAINQPQHF	TGTGCCAGCAGTCCGGGACAGGCGATCAATCAGCCCCAGCATTTT
TRBJ2-4	TRBD2	TRBV7-3	.	CASSFPGVAGGPGDKNIQYF	TGTGCCAGCAGCTTTCCCGGTGTAGCGGGAGGGCCGGGCGACAAAAACATTCAGTACTTC
TRBJ2-7	TRBD2	TRBV10-2	.	CASSVQREMSEQYF	TGCGCCAGCAGTGTACAGCGGGAGATGTCCGAGCAGTACTTC
TRBJ2-5	.	TRBV19	many	CASRPGGQETQYF	TGTGCCAGTAGACCAGGGGGGCAAGAGACCCAGTACTTC
TRBJ2-1	.	TRBV11-2	once	CASSLMTLVNEQFF	TGTGCCAGCAGCTTAATGACGCTAGTCAATGAGCAGTTCTTC
TRBJ2-1	TRBD2	TRBV18	.	CASSPSYGRNYNEQFF	TGTGCCAGCTCACCGTCTTACGGGAGGAATTACAATGAGCAGTTCTTC